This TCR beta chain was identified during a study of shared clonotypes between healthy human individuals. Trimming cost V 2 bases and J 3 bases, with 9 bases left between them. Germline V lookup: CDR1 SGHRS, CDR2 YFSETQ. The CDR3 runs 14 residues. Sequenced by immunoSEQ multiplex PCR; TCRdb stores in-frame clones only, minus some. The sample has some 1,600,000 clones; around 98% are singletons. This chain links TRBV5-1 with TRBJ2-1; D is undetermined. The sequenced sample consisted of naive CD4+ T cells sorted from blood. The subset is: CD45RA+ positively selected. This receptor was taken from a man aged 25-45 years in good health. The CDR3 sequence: CASSFYAFYNEQFF. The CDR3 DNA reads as TGCGCCAGCAGCTTTTATGCCTTCTACAATGAGCAGTTCTTC.